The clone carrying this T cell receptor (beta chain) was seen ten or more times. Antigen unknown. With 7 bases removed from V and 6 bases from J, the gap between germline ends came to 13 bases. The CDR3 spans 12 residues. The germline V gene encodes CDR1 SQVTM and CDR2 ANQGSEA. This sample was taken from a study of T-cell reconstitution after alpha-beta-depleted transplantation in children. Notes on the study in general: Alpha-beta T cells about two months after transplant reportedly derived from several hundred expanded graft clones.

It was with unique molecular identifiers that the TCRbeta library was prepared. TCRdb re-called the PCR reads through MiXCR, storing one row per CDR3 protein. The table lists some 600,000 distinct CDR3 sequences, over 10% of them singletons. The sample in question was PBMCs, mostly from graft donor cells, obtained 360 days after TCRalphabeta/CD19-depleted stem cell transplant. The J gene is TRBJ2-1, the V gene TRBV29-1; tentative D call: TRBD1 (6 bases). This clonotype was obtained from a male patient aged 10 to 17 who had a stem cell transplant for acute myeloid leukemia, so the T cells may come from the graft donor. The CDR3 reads CSAIGTINEQFF. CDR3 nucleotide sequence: TGCAGCGCTATCGGGACAATCAATGAGCAGTTCTTC.